These T cell receptor beta chains were read from a single sample in a study of human T cells and chemical hapten exposure. TCRdb re-called the RACE reads with MiXCR, one entry per CDR3 protein. The table records about 110,000 distinct CDR3 sequences, 9.5% to 15% of them present only once. Source: whole blood, taken in connection with sensitization to the hapten diphenylcyclopropenone (DPC). The receptors were sampled from a woman in her 50s with alopecia areata. Some clones in this sample may be carry-over from other donors' samples. The CDR3 runs from the conserved cysteine through the conserved F or W. Each record gives: J gene, V gene, CDR3 protein.

J: TRBJ2-7
V: TRBV6-5
CDR3: CASSFHRVFSYEQYF

J: TRBJ1-1
V: TRBV3-1
CDR3: CASSQTAGRGENTEAFF

J: TRBJ2-7
V: TRBV6-6
CDR3: CASSEGDGSSYEQYF

J: TRBJ1-2
V: TRBV7-9
CDR3: CASSLAGADGYTF

J: TRBJ2-2
V: TRBV7-2
CDR3: CASSSILAGRGELFF

J: TRBJ1-1
V: TRBV20-1
CDR3: CSAPTGGRPEAFF

J: TRBJ1-1
V: TRBV5-5
CDR3: CASKSQGAIGNTEAFF

J: TRBJ2-7
V: TRBV6-6
CDR3: CASSSSGTGDEQYF

J: TRBJ1-3
V: TRBV25-1
CDR3: CASSSGNTIYF

J: TRBJ2-1
V: TRBV11-2
CDR3: CASSLEWDRSYNEQFF

J: TRBJ1-5
V: TRBV6-5
CDR3: CASSRTGLFSPQHF

J: TRBJ1-1
V: TRBV5-1
CDR3: CASSRDRGHTEAFF

J: TRBJ2-7
V: TRBV20-1
CDR3: CSARQDHREQYF

J: TRBJ2-3
V: TRBV29-1
CDR3: CSVEKPGEYTDTQYF

J: TRBJ2-5
V: TRBV6-2/TRBV6-3
CDR3: CASLLEARGPQYF

J: TRBJ1-2
V: TRBV18
CDR3: CASSQGEDYGYTF

J: TRBJ1-4
V: TRBV29-1
CDR3: CSVSDRGWNEKLFF

J: TRBJ2-1
V: TRBV2
CDR3: CASSGNLGNEQFF

J: TRBJ1-3
V: TRBV6-6
CDR3: CASRPTDFASGNTIYF

J: TRBJ1-1
V: TRBV5-5
CDR3: CASSLAQGLIGFF

J: TRBJ1-1
V: TRBV5-1
CDR3: CASSFSRDTEAFF

J: TRBJ2-1
V: TRBV20-1
CDR3: CSASSGSRYNEQFF